Following are 29 T cell receptor beta chains from one sample sequenced in a study of a mutant IDH1 vaccine in newly diagnosed glioma. Noted time point: week 47, end of study. Topical imiquimod was applied with each vaccine dose, which held 300 ug of mutant IDH1 20-mer peptide. No antigen has been assigned to these receptors. Data came from immunoSEQ multiplex PCR; TCRdb stores just in-frame clones and leaves some out. Of about 94,000 clones in the sample, roughly nine tenths are singletons; the top ten hold 0.75% to 0.95%. This specimen was PBMCs, taken from a glioma patient whose treatment included an IDH1 peptide vaccine. All receptors derive from a woman between 50 and 59 years old with glioma.

This clone was detected only once. The chain carries TRBV7-6 and TRBJ2-3, with a weak D call TRBD2 (5 bases). The CDR3 sequence is 15 residues long. CDR1 and CDR2 (germline): SGHVS, FNYEAQ. Between the trimmed V and J ends, which lost 5 bases and 0 bases, there was a span of 12 bases. The CDR3, as DNA: TGTGCCAGCAGCCCGCCGGGGTTTAGCACAGATACGCAGTATTTT. Residues: CASSPPGFSTDTQYF.

The chain combines TRBV9 with TRBJ2-1, with 7 bases matching TRBD2. The J segment lost 0 bases and the V segment lost 0 bases, leaving 6 bases of the junction unmatched. CDR1 is SGDLS, CDR2 YYNGEE, per germline. The CDR3 totals 17 residues. DNA for the CDR3: TGTGCCAGCAGCGTAGAAGCGCGGGGGAGCTCCTACAATGAGCAGTTCTTC. Its translation: CASSVEARGSSYNEQFF.

The chain is built from TRBV5-8 and TRBJ2-2, with D possibly being TRBD2 (6 bases). This CDR3 has 15 residues. Deletions cut 5 bases from V and 0 bases from J, with 11 bases between. CDR1 is SGHTS and CDR2 is YDEGEE in the germline V gene. The CDR3 DNA reads TGTGCCAGCAGTTCGGGACTCGCGAACACCGGGGAGCTGTTTTTT. Protein product: CASSSGLANTGELFF.

The chain has TRBV6-5 and TRBJ2-7; the D is unclear. Trimming stripped 0 bases from V and 3 bases from J, with 9 bases between. Germline V gene data show CDR1 as MNHEY and CDR2 as SVGAGI. This CDR3 has 14 amino acids. DNA for the CDR3: TGTGCCAGCAGTTACTCGACGGATTACTACGAGCAGTACTTC. The encoded protein is CASSYSTDYYEQYF.

The chain has TRBV29-1 and TRBJ1-1; D unclear. CDR1 and CDR2 (germline): SQVTM, ANQGSEA. The CDR3 is 15 amino acids. Trimming removed 4 bases at V and 0 bases at J, with 15 bases between. As DNA, the CDR3 is TGCAGCGTTGGCCCCTCTAAGTACATGAACACTGAAGCTTTCTTT. Translation: CSVGPSKYMNTEAFF.

This chain connects TRBV27 to TRBJ2-7; a weak D match, TRBD1 (6 bases). V gave up 4 bases and J gave up 0 bases, with 10 bases separating them. The CDR3 length is 14 residues. The germline V gene encodes CDR1 MNHEY and CDR2 SMNVEV (reference sequence). The CDR3 is CASSYGQYSYEQYF. The CDR3 DNA sequence: TGTGCCAGCAGTTATGGACAGTACTCCTACGAGCAGTACTTC.

The chain uses TRBV25-1 and TRBJ2-2; D ambiguous. V gave up 1 base and J gave up 2 bases, with 8 bases separating them. The CDR3 has 15 amino acids. Germline V CDR1 and CDR2: MGHDK, SYGVNS. The CDR3 DNA sequence: TGTGCCAGCAGTGAATTCCCACGCAACACCGGGGAGCTGTTTTTT. Translated: CASSEFPRNTGELFF.

Here the CDR3 DNA reads TGTGCCAGCAGCCTCGGGACAAAACCAGGCCAAGAGACCCAGTACTTC. It specifies CASSLGTKPGQETQYF. The chain recombines TRBV11-2 with TRBJ2-5; possibly TRBD1 for D (6 bases). Trimming cost V 5 bases and J 1 base, with 17 bases left between them. The CDR3 is 16 amino acids. Germline V lookup: CDR1 SGHAT, CDR2 FQNNGV.

This chain joins TRBV2 and TRBJ1-2; D might be TRBD1 (6 bases). V lost 6 bases and J lost 8, with 13 bases in between. Germline V lookup: CDR1 SNHLY, CDR2 FYNNEI. This CDR3 comprises 12 residues. CDR3 sequence reads: CASRLQGLGYTF. CDR3 DNA sequence: TGTGCCAGCAGATTACAGGGTCTGGGCTACACCTTC.

V usage is TRBV19 and J usage is TRBJ1-6; D ambiguous. Per germline, CDR1 LNHDA and CDR2 SQIVND (reference sequence). Trimming took off 8 bases at V and 4 bases at J, with 12 bases between the two ends. There are 14 residues in the CDR3. DNA of the CDR3: TGTGCCAGTGGCCCCCAAAAGTATAATTCACCCCTCCACTTT. This sequence encodes CASGPQKYNSPLHF.

The CDR3 nucleotides are TGCGCCACCTTTTTGGATACGCAGTATTTT. Protein product: CATFLDTQYF. This chain connects TRBV10-2 to TRBJ2-3; D call uncertain. The CDR3 is 10 residues long. Germline loops: CDR1 WSHSY, CDR2 SAAADI. V dropped 10 bases and J dropped 6 bases, with 8 bases sitting between them.

This clone was detected once. The CDR3 loop reads CASSSGNEQYF. CDR3 in DNA: TGTGCCAGCAGTTCAGGCAACGAGCAGTACTTC. The chain couples TRBV28 to TRBJ2-7; D ambiguous. The length of the CDR3 is 11 residues. Germline V gene sequence: CDR1 MDHEN, CDR2 SYDVKM. The germline V and J ends were trimmed by 4 bases and 5 bases, with 6 bases remaining between them.

The gene calls are TRBV10-3 and TRBJ2-5; perhaps TRBD2 as D (6 bases). V was pared by 11 bases and J by 3 bases, with 22 bases between. CDR1 is ENHRY, CDR2 SYGVKD, per germline. The CDR3 totals 15 residues. The CDR3 sequence: CASSPSEEVEETQYF. The DNA for the CDR3 is TGTGCCTCCAGCCCTAGCGAGGAGGTGGAAGAGACCCAGTACTTC.

The chain has TRBV28 and TRBJ1-1; D is ambiguous. The V and J ends lost 2 bases and 0 bases respectively, with 4 bases between them. CDR1 is MDHEN, CDR2 SYDVKM, per germline. The CDR3 consists of 13 residues. CDR3 amino acids: CASSLSLNTEAFF. The CDR3 DNA follows: TGTGCCAGCAGTTTAAGCCTGAACACTGAAGCTTTCTTT. The variable domain in full, completed from reference TRBV28 and TRBJ1-1, reads DVKVTQSSRYLVKRTGEKVFLECVQDMDHENMFWYRQDPGLGLRLIYFSYDVKMKEKGDIPEGYSVSREKKERFSLILESASTNQTSMYLCASSLSLNTEAFFGQGTRLTVV.

This chain joins TRBV5-1 and TRBJ2-2; 7 bases are shared with TRBD1. This CDR3 comprises 16 residues. CDR1 SGHRS and CDR2 YFSETQ come from the germline V gene. V was clipped by 1 base and J by 4 bases; unmatched bases: 7. The CDR3 region is CASSLLGDRTTGELFF. Written as DNA, the CDR3 is TGCGCCAGCAGCTTGTTAGGGGACAGAACCACCGGGGAGCTGTTTTTT.

This chain uses TRBV5-1 with TRBJ1-1; weak D call: TRBD1 (6 bases). Germline V gene data show CDR1 as SGHRS and CDR2 as YFSETQ. V lost 1 base and J lost 5, with 15 bases in between. The CDR3 length is 15 residues. The CDR3 loop reads CASSLMGGPETEAFF. The CDR3 DNA reads as TGCGCCAGCAGCTTGATGGGGGGCCCGGAGACTGAAGCTTTCTTT.

The rearrangement links TRBV28 to TRBJ2-7; D gene unclear. The CDR3 is 14 residues long. Germline V lookup: CDR1 MDHEN, CDR2 SYDVKM. Trimming left V 7 bases short and J 0 bases short, with 13 bases between. Written as DNA, the CDR3 is TGTGCCAGCACCTTGGTATTGAGCTCCTACGAGCAGTACTTC. The encoded protein is CASTLVLSSYEQYF.

The V call is TRBV13, the J call TRBJ2-2; 9 bases fit TRBD1. CDR1 and CDR2 from the germline V gene are PRHDT and FYEKMQ (reference sequence). The trim removed 3 bases at V and 0 bases at J, leaving 5 bases unmatched. This CDR3 has 17 amino acids. The DNA for the CDR3 is TGTGCCAGCAGCTTCCGGGACAGGGATCCGAACACCGGGGAGCTGTTTTTT. Translated, it gives CASSFRDRDPNTGELFF.

The genes are TRBV29-1 and TRBJ1-2; possible D gene TRBD1, 5 bases. V lost 4 bases, J lost 4 bases, and 16 bases lay in between. Germline lookup yields CDR1 SQVTM and CDR2 ANQGSEA. The CDR3 length is 14 residues. CDR3 region: CSVGGIQVGYGYTF. CDR3 DNA sequence: TGCAGCGTTGGGGGAATACAGGTTGGCTATGGCTACACCTTC.

The chain combines TRBV4-1 with TRBJ2-5, with TRBD1 identical over 8 bases. The J call may be in error: the DNA end matches TRBJ2-7 better. This CDR3 region has 15 residues. Germline CDR1 reads MGHRA; CDR2 reads YSYEKL. For the CDR3, the DNA is TGCGCCAGCAGCCAATGGACAGGGCCTACCTACGAGCAGTACTTC. Translating it yields CASSQWTGPTYEQYF.

This clone was seen just once. This chain connects TRBV5-4 to TRBJ2-7; the D is unclear. Germline V gene sequence: CDR1 SGHNT, CDR2 YYREEE (reference sequence). V lost 4 bases, J lost 5 bases, and 10 bases lay in between. The length of the CDR3 is 12 residues. CDR3 nucleotides: TGTGCCAGCAGCCTTCTATGGGACGAGCAGTACTTC. Encoded protein: CASSLLWDEQYF. Using reference TRBV5-4 and TRBJ2-7 for the parts outside the CDR3, the full variable domain is ETGVTQSPTHLIKTRGQQVTLRCSSQSGHNTVSWYQQALGQGPQFIFQYYREEENGRGNFPPRFSGLQFPNYSSELNVNALELDDSALYLCASSLLWDEQYFGPGTRLTVT.

This chain uses TRBV27 with TRBJ2-5, with D unclear. V lost 8 bases and J lost 2, with 12 bases in between. Looked up from germline, CDR1 is MNHEY and CDR2 is SMNVEV (reference sequence). This CDR3 is built from 13 residues. This CDR3 reads CASGSELQETQYF. The DNA of the CDR3 is TGTGCCAGCGGGTCTGAACTTCAAGAGACCCAGTACTTC.

This chain joins TRBV11-2 and TRBJ1-4; D not certain. The length of the CDR3 is 15 residues. The V gene lost 0 bases and the J gene lost 8 bases, with 13 bases spanning the gap. The germline V gene has CDR1 SGHAT and CDR2 FQNNGV. The CDR3 here is CASSLDWNGREKLFF. The CDR3 DNA reads as TGTGCCAGCAGCTTAGATTGGAATGGGAGGGAAAAACTGTTTTTT.

This CDR3 reads CAIWTKETDTQYF. DNA for the CDR3: TGTGCCATCTGGACCAAAGAAACAGATACGCAGTATTTT. This chain connects TRBV28 to TRBJ2-3; D is ambiguous. Germline CDR1 and CDR2: MDHEN and SYDVKM. The CDR3 is made up of 13 amino acids. Trimming shortened V by 10 bases and J by 3 bases, and 14 bases separated the two germline ends.

The chain joins TRBV28 to TRBJ2-5; no definite D call. CDR1 and CDR2 from the germline V gene are MDHEN and SYDVKM. Trimming removed 0 bases from V and 2 bases from J, with 13 bases in between. The length of the CDR3 is 16 residues. The CDR3 protein is CASSLWPRTHQETQYF. The CDR3 nucleotides are TGTGCCAGCAGTTTATGGCCACGGACCCATCAAGAGACCCAGTACTTC.

The chain uses TRBV2 and TRBJ2-7; D not resolved. The CDR3 extends over 15 amino acids. V was cut by 5 bases and J by 5 bases, with 19 bases left in between. Germline values: CDR1 SNHLY, CDR2 FYNNEI. The CDR3 sequence: CASSPPWVGPHEQYF. In DNA, the CDR3 is TGTGCCAGCAGTCCCCCGTGGGTAGGACCCCACGAGCAGTACTTC.

This chain's CDR3 is CASSEYKDTQYF. The CDR3 DNA reads TGTGCCAGCAGTGAATATAAAGATACGCAGTATTTT. This sequence joins TRBV25-1 and TRBJ2-3, with D unclear. Deletions cut 0 bases from V and 5 bases from J, with 3 bases between. CDR1 and CDR2 (germline): MGHDK, SYGVNS. The CDR3 is 12 residues long. The full variable domain, in which reference TRBV25-1 and TRBJ2-3 provide the parts outside the CDR3, is EADIYQTPRYLVIGTGKKITLECSQTMGHDKMYWYQQDPGMELHLIHYSYGVNSTEKGDLSSESTVSRIRTEHFPLTLESARPSHTSQYLCASSEYKDTQYFGPGTRLTVL.

V gene TRBV5-1 combines with J gene TRBJ2-3, with D maybe TRBD2 (6 bases). CDR1 and CDR2 from the germline V gene are SGHRS and YFSETQ. V was trimmed by 8 bases and J by 2 bases, leaving 12 bases between them. This CDR3 has 13 amino acids. CDR3 DNA: TGCGCCAGTTCCGGGACTGACACAGATACGCAGTATTTT. It translates to CASSGTDTDTQYF.

The chain couples TRBV2 to TRBJ2-3; D not certain. The CDR3 spans 14 residues. Trimming removed 3 bases from V and 0 bases from J, with 7 bases in between. Per germline, CDR1 SNHLY and CDR2 FYNNEI. For the CDR3, the DNA is TGTGCCAGCAGTGACCTTACTAGCACAGATACGCAGTATTTT. This codes for CASSDLTSTDTQYF.